Each of the 2 T cell receptor beta chains below was sequenced from the same sample in a study of OX40 agonist ivuxolimab in advanced cancers. The repertoire was sequenced with immunoSEQ multiplex PCR; TCRdb's copy has only in-frame clones and lacks some. This table has about 46,000 clones, about four fifths appearing once. Sequencing was performed on CD4+ or CD8+ T cells sorted from blood, taken in a trial of the OX40 agonist ivuxolimab. The receptors here all came from an adult with an advanced solid tumor such as melanoma, head and neck, liver or kidney cancer.

The chain is built from TRBV20-1 and TRBJ2-5; D gene ambiguous. Germline CDR1 DFQATT, CDR2 SNEGSKA (reference sequence). V dropped 3 bases and J dropped 5 bases, with 7 bases sitting between them. The CDR3 has 11 residues. The CDR3: CSASTRETQYF. CDR3 DNA sequence: TGCAGTGCTAGCACTCGGGAGACCCAGTACTTC.

The chain carries TRBV25-1 and TRBJ1-5; 8 positions match TRBD1. Germline lookup yields CDR1 MGHDK and CDR2 SYGVNS. V was pared by 6 bases and J by 3 bases, with 10 bases of the junction left unmatched. The CDR3 is 16 amino acids. CDR3 nucleotides: TGTGCCAGCAGCCCCTCCCAGGGGGCGTACAATCAGCCCCAGCATTTT. This sequence encodes CASSPSQGAYNQPQHF.